The TCR beta chain described here comes from a study of shared clonotypes between healthy human individuals. The assay was immunoSEQ multiplex PCR, and TCRdb's table has in-frame clones only and misses some. The sample shows over 1.5 million clones, around 98% of them seen only once. Germline CDR1 and CDR2: MDHEN and SYDVKM. The CDR3 length is 16 residues. The V gene end was trimmed by 5 bases and the J gene end by 3 bases; junction bases not matched to a gene: 7. The genes are TRBV28 and TRBJ1-5; 10 nucleotides align to TRBD1. Sequenced: naive CD4+ T cells sorted from blood. Described subset: CD45RA+ positively selected. The origin of this receptor is a man aged 25-40 years in good health. CDR3 DNA sequence: TGTGCCAGCAGTACCTGGACAGGGGGGACCAATCAGCCCCAGCATTTT. Amino acids: CASSTWTGGTNQPQHF.